The 16 T cell receptor beta chains below all came from one sample that was sequenced in a study of blood T cell repertoires in COVID-19. TCRdb keeps only in-frame clones here, not all; method: immunoSEQ multiplex PCR. The table has hundreds of thousands of clones, around 80% seen once. The sequencing sample was made of peripheral blood. The receptor source for this set is a man aged 25 to 40 with active or convalescent COVID-19.

This clone was counted once. The chain employs TRBV19 and TRBJ2-7; 7 bases map to TRBD1. CDR1 and CDR2 (germline): LNHDA, SQIVND (reference sequence). J lost 4 bases, V lost 4 bases, and 4 bases had no gene match. The CDR3 consists of 13 residues. The CDR3 sequence is CASSNNRGYEQYF. The CDR3 region has the DNA TGTGCCAGTAGTAATAACAGGGGTTACGAGCAGTACTTC.

The chain has TRBV18 and TRBJ1-4; D is perhaps TRBD1 (5 bases). CDR1 and CDR2 (germline): KGHSH, LQKENI. V lost 8 bases, J lost 5 bases, and 9 bases lay in between. The CDR3 runs to 12 residues. The CDR3 is CASRDSNEKLFF. In nucleotides, the CDR3 is TGTGCCAGCCGGGACTCAAATGAAAAACTGTTTTTT.

The chain combines TRBV2 with TRBJ1-1; D may be TRBD1 (5 bases). The CDR3 runs 13 residues. V shed 6 bases and J shed 5 bases, with 13 bases lying between them. CDR1 is SNHLY, CDR2 FYNNEI, per germline. This CDR3 is CASSVPGVTEAFF. CDR3 DNA sequence: TGTGCCAGCAGCGTCCCGGGGGTAACTGAAGCTTTCTTT.

The chain links TRBV6-2 or TRBV6-3 to TRBJ2-1; TRBD2 matches at 12 bases. Germline values: CDR1 MNHEY, CDR2 SVGEGT. This CDR3 is built from 15 residues. The V and J ends lost 4 bases and 7 bases, in that order; junction bases with no gene match: 5. The CDR3, as DNA: TGTGCCAGCAGTTCGGCGGGACTAGCGGGTAATGAGCAGTTCTTC. Amino acids: CASSSAGLAGNEQFF.

The chain combines TRBV20-1 with TRBJ2-1; 7 positions agree with TRBD2. V was clipped by 3 bases and J by 9 bases; unmatched bases: 14. Germline V gives CDR1 DFQATT, CDR2 SNEGSKA (reference sequence). The CDR3 extends over 15 amino acids. DNA for the CDR3: TGCAGTGCTAGTACCGGGAGGTCAGGTGTCGGTGAGCAGTTCTTC. It translates to CSASTGRSGVGEQFF.

J is TRBJ2-5 and V is TRBV5-1, with 12 positions matching TRBD2. V gave up 3 bases and J gave up 5 bases; unmatched junction bases: 14. CDR3 length equals 18 residues. CDR1 is SGHRS, CDR2 YFSETQ, per germline. This CDR3 reads CASSSAKASGGAGETQYF. The CDR3 bases are TGCGCCAGCAGCTCCGCTAAAGCTAGCGGGGGGGCCGGGGAGACCCAGTACTTC. Based on the CDR3 plus reference TRBV5-1 and TRBJ2-5, the full variable domain is KAGVTQTPRYLIKTRGQQVTLSCSPISGHRSVSWYQQTPGQGLQFLFEYFSETQRNKGNFPGRFSGRQFSNSRSEMNVSTLELGDSALYLCASSSAKASGGAGETQYFGPGTRLLVL.

The V gene is TRBV9, the J gene TRBJ1-3, with D unclear. Germline loops: CDR1 SGDLS, CDR2 YYNGEE. Trimming shortened V by 0 bases and J by 8 bases, and 3 bases separated the two germline ends. The CDR3 is 11 amino acids. This CDR3 reads CASSVGDTIYF. CDR3 in DNA: TGTGCCAGCAGCGTAGGAGACACCATATATTTT.

The rearrangement joins TRBV5-4 to TRBJ1-2, with 12 bases matching TRBD1. Per germline, CDR1 SGHNT and CDR2 YYREEE (reference sequence). J gave up 4 bases and V 5 bases, and 9 bases lay outside the gene matches. The CDR3 has 16 amino acids. The CDR3 nucleotides are TGTGCCAGCAGTCCAGGGGGGACAGGGGGCTTCTATGGCTACACCTTC. This sequence encodes CASSPGGTGGFYGYTF. Combining the CDR3 with reference TRBV5-4 and TRBJ1-2 gives the whole variable domain ETGVTQSPTHLIKTRGQQVTLRCSSQSGHNTVSWYQQALGQGPQFIFQYYREEENGRGNFPPRFSGLQFPNYSSELNVNALELDDSALYLCASSPGGTGGFYGYTFGSGTRLTVV.

This clone showed up just a few times. The chain is built from TRBV28 and TRBJ1-6, with D maybe TRBD1 (5 bases). Trimming cost V 6 bases and J 5 bases, with 11 bases left between them. This CDR3 is built from 14 residues. Germline values: CDR1 MDHEN, CDR2 SYDVKM. The CDR3 here is CASRGGGDNSPLHF. The CDR3 DNA reads as TGTGCCAGCAGGGGGGGAGGCGATAATTCACCCCTCCACTTT.

The chain carries TRBV27 and TRBJ2-7; a possible D gene is TRBD1 (6 bases). Per the germline V gene, CDR1 is MNHEY and CDR2 is SMNVEV (reference sequence). Trimming took off 3 bases at V and 4 bases at J, with 13 bases between the two ends. This CDR3 is 14 amino acids long. The CDR3 DNA reads as TGTGCCAGCAGTTTTATGGACAGACCTTACGAGCAGTACTTC. It translates to CASSFMDRPYEQYF.

The V and J genes are TRBV28 and TRBJ2-1, with 9 bases lining up with TRBD2. Germline V gene data show CDR1 as MDHEN and CDR2 as SYDVKM. This CDR3 has 17 amino acids. J gave up 6 bases and V 2 bases, and 11 bases lay outside the gene matches. CDR3 sequence reads: CASSLVIKREVTNEQFF. CDR3 nucleotide sequence: TGTGCCAGCAGTTTAGTGATAAAGCGGGAGGTCACCAATGAGCAGTTCTTC.

This rearrangement joins TRBV24-1 to TRBJ1-2; no clear D. The CDR3 loop spans 12 amino acids. V lost 2 bases, J lost 7 bases, and 7 bases lay in between. Germline V lookup: CDR1 KGHDR, CDR2 SFDVKD. The chain's CDR3 is CATSDSAGGYTF. The CDR3 DNA sequence: TGTGCCACCAGTGATTCCGCAGGTGGCTACACCTTC.

This rearrangement joins TRBV6-5 to TRBJ1-2; TRBD1 agrees at 7 bases. The germline V gene has CDR1 MNHEY and CDR2 SVGAGI. The V and J ends lost 9 bases and 4 bases, in that order; junction bases with no gene match: 11. The CDR3 totals 14 residues. The CDR3 DNA follows: TGTGCCAGTAGTCAGGGGGGCAGGGGCTATGGCTACACCTTC. Translated, it gives CASSQGGRGYGYTF.

The rearrangement links TRBV5-1 to TRBJ2-7; 11 nucleotides match TRBD2. Trimming took 4 bases from V and 4 from J; bases not matched to a gene: 7. The CDR3 length is 15 residues. Germline V lookup: CDR1 SGHRS, CDR2 YFSETQ. This CDR3 is CASSPSTSGTYEQYF. CDR3 DNA: TGCGCCAGCAGCCCATCGACTAGCGGGACTTACGAGCAGTACTTC.

The chain links TRBV15 to TRBJ1-6; 7 bases align to TRBD1. Germline V CDR1 and CDR2: LNHNV, YYDKDF (reference sequence). V lost 5 bases and J lost 6; bases outside the gene matches: 7. There are 15 residues in the CDR3. Written as DNA, the CDR3 is TGTGCCACCAGCCCCTGGGACAGAACTAATTCACCCCTCCACTTT. This encodes CATSPWDRTNSPLHF. The full variable domain, with the rest looked up from reference TRBV15 and TRBJ1-6, is DAMVIQNPRYQVTQFGKPVTLSCSQTLNHNVMYWYQQKSSQAPKLLFHYYDKDFNNEADTPDNFQSRRPNTSFCFLDIRSPGLGDTAMYLCATSPWDRTNSPLHFGNGTRLTVT.

The chain couples TRBV28 to TRBJ2-7; the match to TRBD2 covers 9 bases. Germline CDR1 is MDHEN and CDR2 is SYDVKM. The CDR3 is 15 amino acids. Trimming cost V 3 bases and J 4 bases; bases outside gene matches: 7. Written as DNA, the CDR3 is TGTGCCAGCAGTTTTGCGACTAGCGGTAAATACGAGCAGTACTTC. It codes for CASSFATSGKYEQYF.